This T cell receptor beta chain was found in a study of T cells after yellow fever vaccination (dated by TCRdb to about 2019). Regarding the complete study: Libraries from fractions with low cell numbers were prepared with the SMART-Seq v4 Ultra Low Input RNA kit. To follow T-cell clones before and after primary and booster YFV17D yellow fever vaccination, bulk TCR alpha and beta repertoires were sequenced over time. The cohort comprised two healthy male donors, one aged 18 to 29 and one aged 30 to 40 years. Blood samples were taken at several timepoints before and after primary and secondary immunization, and bulk PBMC replicates and cell subsets were isolated. Study-wide conclusions, independent of this receptor: The study included only two donors, which limits how far the findings can be generalized. After the booster, most of the clones that had expanded following primary vaccination were detected again (almost 98% of CD4 and 85% to 90% of CD8), which suggests that memory was broadly maintained. The secondary T-cell response was found to be weaker but faster than the primary response, with a peak reached on day 5 rather than on day 15. A small share of clonotypes was detected in both CD4 and CD8 compartments, with the overlap likely arising from convergent recombination. FACS-sorted repertoires could contain abundant contaminating clonotypes from the bulk population, so computational filtering was required.

Sequenced on an Illumina NovaSeq 6000. TCR cDNA was synthesized by 5'RACE template switching, which introduced a universal primer site and unique molecular identifiers. cDNA synthesis was primed from both the TCR alpha and TCR beta constant segments. Library amplification used two PCR steps, and the second PCR step added sample barcodes and sequencing adapters. Libraries were sequenced on Illumina HiSeq 2500 (2x100 bp) or NovaSeq (2x150 bp). Processing in the source paper ran as follows. MIGEC handled demultiplexing of reads and collapsing into UMI consensus sequences, while MiXCR performed V(D)J alignment. Clonotypes responding to the vaccine were identified with edgeR on replicate PBMC samples, with the criteria of FDR below 0.01 and a log2 fold change above 5 up to day 15. Each bulk clonotype received a CD4 or CD8 identity based on whether the sequenced CD4 or CD8 repertoire contained that clonotype at higher abundance. The public sequencing data were trimmed at Q25 with fastp and processed into clonotypes with MiXCR by TCRdb, which kept only in-frame beta chains. Each entry is one CDR3 protein sequence, shown with its most common DNA and genes. TCRdb, not the authors, supplied the V and J calls. The sample data list 250,000 to 300,000 distinct CDR3 sequences, and around 4.9% of these were observed just once. In total, the top ten clones hold 2.5% to 4% of the sample.

Sample treatment or condition, as interpreted from the label and publication: live attenuated yellow fever vaccine strain. PBMCs were isolated from peripheral blood using a standard Ficoll-Paque protocol. CD4 and CD8 T-cell fractions were isolated with Dynabeads CD4 and CD8 positive selection kits. RNA was extracted with TriZol from bulk PBMCs, CD4 and CD8 fractions, and dextramer-positive and dextramer-negative fractions. This clonotype was counted ten times or more. What this receptor recognizes is not known. There are no base qualities to consult, and no much larger clone falls within one base. The sample consisted of CD4+ T cells sorted from PBMCs, taken on the day of the yellow fever booster vaccination. This TCR was sampled from a young man who received the YFV17D yellow fever vaccine.

DNA sequence: TGTGCCAGCAGCCCAGGACCGTCCTACGAGCAGTACTTC. This sequence encodes CASSPGPSYEQYF. This chain joins TRBV7-9 to TRBJ2-7, with an unclear D gene assignment. The CDR3 holds 13 amino acids from the cysteine to the phenylalanine. CDR3 DNA is the only sequence kept; it has 39 bases, read in frame from the first base. Trimming costs V 5 bases and J 1 base, and their ends lie 9 bases apart. CDR1 and CDR2 were assigned from the germline V gene (reference sequence) as SEHNR and FQNEAQ.